The present T cell receptor beta chain was sequenced within a study of intratumoral heterogeneity in liver cancer. Describing the broader study: Across the full roughly 13-patient cohort, most patients were male and a median age of approximately 64 years was recorded. To examine intratumor heterogeneity, the study integrated RNA-seq, DNA sequencing, TCR-seq and SNP array data obtained from multiple regions of hepatocellular carcinoma specimens. The full cohort included just over 70 multiregional samples from 14 HCC patients, consisting of 50 or so tumoral regions and 20 or so adjacent nontumoral regions.

For this clone: No antigen is known for it. Per-base quality was not reported, and no clone a single base away is much larger than it.

Every patient had early-stage hepatocellular carcinoma and went to surgical resection without receiving any prior therapy. The sampled areas showed no macroscopic signs of necrosis or hemorrhage. TCR sequencing (ImmunoSeq) was performed on multiple regions from a couple of patients. Each frozen resection tissue sample was taken at least 1 cm away from every other sample. Samples labelled N were derived from nontumoral liver tissue adjacent to the tumor. The DNeasy blood and tissue kit was used to extract genomic DNA from bulk tissue. Broad study findings and their caveats: A relatively low patient number and under-sampled tumor-infiltrating lymphocyte representation were acknowledged by the authors as limitations.

TCR beta chain CDR3 regions were sequenced from genomic DNA using the immunoSEQ assay. Rearranged VDJ segments were amplified with primers that anneal to V and J segments. The paper's processing steps were these. Clonality and richness metrics were computed with the ImmunoSeq Analyzer software. Differentially abundant clones between regions were identified using Fisher's exact test plus a beta-binomial method for added stringency. TCRdb carries this immuneACCESS record with in-frame sequences only. Its versions omit some clonotypes, under half of them owing to an unresolved V gene in the studies checked, with the rest unexplained. V and J calls and clone size are copied from that table; D and trimming were computed from the DNA. Recorded for this sample are about 20,000 clones; roughly 66% of them occurred a single time. The top ten clones comprise about a sixth of the sample. There are 15 amino acids in the CDR3, from cysteine to phenylalanine inclusive. Here the CDR3 DNA is all that survives: 45 bases in frame from base 1. Taken from the germline V gene, the CDR1 and CDR2 loops are SGHDT and YYEEEE. V is pared back by 4 bases and J by 7 bases, with 18 bases lying between the germline termini.

This sequence originates from a woman aged 70-85 years with hepatocellular carcinoma. Sequenced here: tumor-adjacent normal tissue, sampled before any cancer treatment. The chain is assembled from TRBV5-6 and TRBJ1-5, with no D gene named confidently. The CDR3 is CASSIGPTFGQPQHF. The nucleotide sequence reads as follows: TGTGCCAGCAGCATAGGACCGACCTTTGGGCAGCCCCAGCATTTT.